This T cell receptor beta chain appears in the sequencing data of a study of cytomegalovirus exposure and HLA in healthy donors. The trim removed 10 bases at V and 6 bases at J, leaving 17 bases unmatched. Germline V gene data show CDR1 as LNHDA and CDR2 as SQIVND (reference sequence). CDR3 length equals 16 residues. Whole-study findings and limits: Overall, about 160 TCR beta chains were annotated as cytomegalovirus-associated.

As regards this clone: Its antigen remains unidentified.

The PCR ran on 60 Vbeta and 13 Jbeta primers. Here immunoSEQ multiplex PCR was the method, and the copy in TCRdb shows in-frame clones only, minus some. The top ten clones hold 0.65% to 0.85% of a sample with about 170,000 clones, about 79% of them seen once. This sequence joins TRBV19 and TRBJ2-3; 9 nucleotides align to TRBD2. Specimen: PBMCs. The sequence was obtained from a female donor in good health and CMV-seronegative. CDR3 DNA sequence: TGTGCCACCTGCTCCGGGACTAGCACATCCACGGATACGCAGTATTTT. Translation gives CATCSGTSTSTDTQYF.